A selection of T cell receptor beta chains follows, all from one sample in a study of T cell changes during pregnancy in multiple sclerosis. Profiled with immunoSEQ multiplex PCR; TCRdb holds only in-frame clones, not every one. The sample contains about 70,000 clones, about 94% of which appear only once. The sample consisted of peripheral blood, taken in the third trimester of pregnancy. The receptors here all came from a female donor with multiple sclerosis, enrolled in a pregnancy study. The CDR3 runs from the conserved cysteine through the conserved F or W. The D gene is left open where the match is weak.

v_gene	d_gene	j_gene	CDR3aa	CDR3nt
TRBV2	TRBD2	TRBJ2-3	CASSEGGLGTDTQYF	TGTGCCAGCAGTGAAGGGGGACTAGGCACAGATACGCAGTATTTT
TRBV7-2	TRBD1	TRBJ2-1	CASSLAGGIPRRQFF	TGTGCCAGCAGCTTAGCAGGGGGCATCCCAAGGAGACAGTTCTTC
TRBV7-2	TRBD2	TRBJ2-3	CASSPGTSSRPTDTQYF	TGTGCCAGCAGCCCCGGGACTAGCTCACGCCCCACAGATACGCAGTATTTT
TRBV19	NA	TRBJ1-5	CASSIGGGSNQPQHF	TGTGCCAGTAGTATAGGGGGAGGGTCCAATCAGCCCCAGCATTTT
TRBV18	NA	TRBJ1-2	CASSQPGVIGGYTF	TGTGCCAGCTCCCAGCCAGGGGTGATCGGGGGCTACACCTTC
TRBV4-3	NA	TRBJ1-4	CASSQESRNEKLFF	TGCGCCAGCAGCCAAGAATCCAGGAATGAAAAACTGTTTTTT
TRBV7-8	TRBD1	TRBJ2-2	CASSGRGPPNTGELFF	TGTGCCAGCAGCGGAAGGGGGCCCCCGAACACCGGGGAGCTGTTTTTT
TRBV7-2	NA	TRBJ1-6	CASSLGPGSYNSPLHF	TGTGCCAGCAGCTTAGGGCCAGGCTCCTATAATTCACCCCTCCACTTT
TRBV7-9	NA	TRBJ1-1	CASSNFGGMEEVAFF	TGTGCCAGCAGCAACTTCGGGGGGATGGAAGAAGTGGCTTTCTTT
TRBV5-1	TRBD1	TRBJ2-1	CASSPQGQGINEQFF	TGCGCCAGCAGCCCCCAGGGACAGGGGATTAATGAGCAGTTCTTC
TRBV7-9	TRBD1	TRBJ1-5	CASSPSTGGPNQPQHF	TGTGCCAGCAGCCCATCGACAGGGGGGCCCAATCAGCCCCAGCATTTT
TRBV5-5	NA	TRBJ2-7	CASSRDRLYEQYF	TGTGCCAGCAGCCGAGACAGACTTTACGAGCAGTACTTC
TRBV29-1	NA	TRBJ1-1	CSAQVGHPEAFF	TGCAGCGCCCAAGTGGGCCATCCTGAAGCTTTCTTT
TRBV7-6	NA	TRBJ2-5	CASSLGGGGNQETQYF	TGTGCCAGCAGCTTAGGCGGCGGGGGCAACCAAGAGACCCAGTACTTC
TRBV6-6	NA	TRBJ1-4	CASSYERANEKLFF	TGTGCCAGCAGTTACGAACGAGCTAATGAAAAACTGTTTTTT
TRBV5-6	NA	TRBJ2-2	CASSFRAQAAGELFF	TGTGCCAGCAGCTTCCGAGCCCAGGCCGCCGGGGAGCTGTTTTTT
TRBV6-4	TRBD1	TRBJ1-1	CASSASNTGGTEAFF	TGTGCCAGCAGTGCCTCGAACACAGGGGGCACTGAAGCTTTCTTT
TRBV6-4	TRBD2	TRBJ2-2	CASSEQRGDTGELFF	TGTGCCAGCAGTGAACAACGGGGGGACACCGGGGAGCTGTTTTTT
TRBV10-3	NA	TRBJ1-6	CAISVLSYNSPLHF	TGTGCCATCAGTGTACTATCCTATAATTCACCCCTCCACTTT
TRBV4-3	TRBD2	TRBJ2-1	CASSQDLLAGPRSQFF	TGCGCCAGCAGCCAAGATCTCCTAGCGGGCCCGCGGTCCCAGTTCTTC